This T cell receptor (beta chain) is from a study of T cell repertoires and Cas9 in healthy adults. Sequenced by immunoSEQ multiplex PCR; TCRdb stores in-frame clones only, minus some. The sample consists of 400 to 600 clones, about four fifths of them appearing once. The CDR3 has 15 amino acids. Germline lookup yields CDR1 MNHEY and CDR2 SMNVEV (reference sequence). V lost 4 bases and J lost 0, with 12 bases in between. The origin of this receptor is a human donor in good health. This chain connects TRBV27 to TRBJ1-1, with a tentative D call TRBD1 (6 bases). Sequencing used SpCas9-reactive CD4+ effector T cells (CD137+, CD154-, CD25-, CD127+) from PBMCs; culture status not recorded. The CDR3 sequence is CASSSRGTLNTEAFF. The CDR3 bases are TGTGCCAGCAGTTCGCGTGGGACACTGAACACTGAAGCTTTCTTT.